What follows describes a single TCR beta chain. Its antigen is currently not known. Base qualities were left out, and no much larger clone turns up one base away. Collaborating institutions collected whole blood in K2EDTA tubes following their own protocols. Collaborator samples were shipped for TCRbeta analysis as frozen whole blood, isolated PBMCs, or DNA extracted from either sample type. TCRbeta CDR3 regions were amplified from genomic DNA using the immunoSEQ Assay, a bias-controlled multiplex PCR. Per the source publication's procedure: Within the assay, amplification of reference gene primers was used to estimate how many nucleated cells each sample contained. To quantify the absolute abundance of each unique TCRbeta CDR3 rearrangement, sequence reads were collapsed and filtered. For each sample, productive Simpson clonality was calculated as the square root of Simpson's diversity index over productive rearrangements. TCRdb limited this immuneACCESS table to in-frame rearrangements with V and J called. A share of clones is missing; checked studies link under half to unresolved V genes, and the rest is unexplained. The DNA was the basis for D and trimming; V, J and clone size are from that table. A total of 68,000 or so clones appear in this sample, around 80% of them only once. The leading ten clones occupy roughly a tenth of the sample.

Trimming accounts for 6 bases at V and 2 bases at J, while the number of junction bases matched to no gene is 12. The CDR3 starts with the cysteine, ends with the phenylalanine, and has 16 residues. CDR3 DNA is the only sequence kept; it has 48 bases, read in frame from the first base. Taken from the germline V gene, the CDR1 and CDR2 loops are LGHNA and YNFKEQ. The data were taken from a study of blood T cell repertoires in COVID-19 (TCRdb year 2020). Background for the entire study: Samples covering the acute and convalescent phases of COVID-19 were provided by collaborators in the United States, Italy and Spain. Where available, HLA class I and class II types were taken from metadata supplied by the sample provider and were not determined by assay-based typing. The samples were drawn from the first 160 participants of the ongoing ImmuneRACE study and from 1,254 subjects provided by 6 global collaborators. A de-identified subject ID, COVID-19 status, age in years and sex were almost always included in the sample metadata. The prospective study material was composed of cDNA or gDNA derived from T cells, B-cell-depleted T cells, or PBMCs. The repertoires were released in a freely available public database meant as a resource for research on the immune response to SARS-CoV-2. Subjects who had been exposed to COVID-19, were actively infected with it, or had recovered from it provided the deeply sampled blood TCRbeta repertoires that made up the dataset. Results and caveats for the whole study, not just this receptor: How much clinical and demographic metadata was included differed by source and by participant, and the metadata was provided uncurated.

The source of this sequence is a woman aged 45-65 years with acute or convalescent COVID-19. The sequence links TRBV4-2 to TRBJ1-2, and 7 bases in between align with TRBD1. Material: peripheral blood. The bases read TGTGCCAGCAGTAACGAGGGCATACAGGGGAACTATGGCTACACCTTC. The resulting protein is CASSNEGIQGNYGYTF.